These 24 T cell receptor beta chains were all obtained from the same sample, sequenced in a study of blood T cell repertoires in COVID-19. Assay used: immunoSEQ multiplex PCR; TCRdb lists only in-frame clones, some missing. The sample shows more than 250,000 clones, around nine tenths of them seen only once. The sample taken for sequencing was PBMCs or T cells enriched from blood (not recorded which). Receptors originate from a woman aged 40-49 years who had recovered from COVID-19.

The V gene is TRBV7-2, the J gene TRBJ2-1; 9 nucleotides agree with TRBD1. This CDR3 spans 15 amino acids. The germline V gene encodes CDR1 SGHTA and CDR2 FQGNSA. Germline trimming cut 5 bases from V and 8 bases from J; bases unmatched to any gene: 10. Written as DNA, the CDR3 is TGTGCCAGCAGCCCCGGGACAGGGCGATCCGATGAGCAGTTCTTC. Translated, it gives CASSPGTGRSDEQFF.

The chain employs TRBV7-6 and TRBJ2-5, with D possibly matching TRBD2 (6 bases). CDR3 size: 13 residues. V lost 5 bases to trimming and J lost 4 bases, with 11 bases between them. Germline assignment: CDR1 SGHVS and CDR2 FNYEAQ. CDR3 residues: CASSPRAGETQYF. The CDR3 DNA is TGTGCCAGCAGCCCTCGAGCGGGAGAGACCCAGTACTTC.

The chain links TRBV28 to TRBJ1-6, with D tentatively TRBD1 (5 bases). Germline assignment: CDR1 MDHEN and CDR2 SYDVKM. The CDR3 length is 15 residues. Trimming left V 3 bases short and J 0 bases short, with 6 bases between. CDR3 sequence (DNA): TGTGCCAGCAGTTTTGACAGCTCCTATAATTCACCCCTCCACTTT. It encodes CASSFDSSYNSPLHF.

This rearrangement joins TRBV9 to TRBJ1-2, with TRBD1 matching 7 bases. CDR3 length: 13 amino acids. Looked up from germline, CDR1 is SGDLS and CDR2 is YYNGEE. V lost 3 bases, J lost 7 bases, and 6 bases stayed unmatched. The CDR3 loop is CASSDRQGLGYTF. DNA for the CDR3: TGTGCCAGCAGCGACCGACAGGGACTTGGCTACACCTTC.

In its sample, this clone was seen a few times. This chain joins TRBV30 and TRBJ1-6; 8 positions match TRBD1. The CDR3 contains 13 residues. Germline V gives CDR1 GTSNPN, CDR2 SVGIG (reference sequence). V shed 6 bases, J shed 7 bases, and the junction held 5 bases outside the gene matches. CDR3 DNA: TGTGCCTGCCTGGACAGGGTGAATTCACCCCTCCACTTT. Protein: CACLDRVNSPLHF.

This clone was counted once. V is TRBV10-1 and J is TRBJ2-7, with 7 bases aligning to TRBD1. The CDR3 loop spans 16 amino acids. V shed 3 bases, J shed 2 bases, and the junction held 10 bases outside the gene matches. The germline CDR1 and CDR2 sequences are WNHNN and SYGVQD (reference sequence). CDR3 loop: CASSEGLGGQTYEQYF. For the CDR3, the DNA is TGCGCCAGCAGTGAAGGGTTAGGGGGACAGACCTACGAGCAGTACTTC.

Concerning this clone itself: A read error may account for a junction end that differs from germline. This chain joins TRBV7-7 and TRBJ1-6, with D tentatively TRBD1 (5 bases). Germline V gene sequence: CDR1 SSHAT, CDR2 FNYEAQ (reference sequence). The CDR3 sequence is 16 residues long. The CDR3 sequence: CASRDSESSYNSPLHF. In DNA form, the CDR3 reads TGTGCTAGCAGGGACTCCGAGAGCTCCTATAATTCACCCCTCCACTTT.

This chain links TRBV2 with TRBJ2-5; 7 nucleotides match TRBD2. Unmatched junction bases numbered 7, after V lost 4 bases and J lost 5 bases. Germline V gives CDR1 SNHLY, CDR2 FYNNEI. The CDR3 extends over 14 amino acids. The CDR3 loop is CASSAREGHETQYF. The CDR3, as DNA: TGTGCCAGCAGTGCTAGGGAGGGCCACGAGACCCAGTACTTC.

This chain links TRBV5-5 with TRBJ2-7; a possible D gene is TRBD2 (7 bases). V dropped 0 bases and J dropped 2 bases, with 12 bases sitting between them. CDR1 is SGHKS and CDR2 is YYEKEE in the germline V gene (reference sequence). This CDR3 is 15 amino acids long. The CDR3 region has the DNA TGTGCCAGCAGCTTGGCGGGGGGACACACCTACGAGCAGTACTTC. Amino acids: CASSLAGGHTYEQYF.

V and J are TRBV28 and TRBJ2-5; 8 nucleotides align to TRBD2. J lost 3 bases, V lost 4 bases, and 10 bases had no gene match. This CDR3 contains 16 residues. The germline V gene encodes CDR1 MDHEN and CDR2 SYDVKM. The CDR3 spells CASSSPGGGTEETQYF. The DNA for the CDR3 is TGTGCCAGCAGTTCTCCCGGGGGGGGGACCGAAGAGACCCAGTACTTC.

In nucleotides, the CDR3 is TGTGCCAGCAGCGTAGCAGGGTTAGGTGCTGGAAACACCATATATTTT. Translating gives CASSVAGLGAGNTIYF. This chain joins TRBV9 and TRBJ1-3, with D possibly being TRBD1 (5 bases). The CDR3 covers 16 residues. From germline, CDR1 is SGDLS and CDR2 YYNGEE. Deletions cut 0 bases from V and 2 bases from J, with 12 bases between.

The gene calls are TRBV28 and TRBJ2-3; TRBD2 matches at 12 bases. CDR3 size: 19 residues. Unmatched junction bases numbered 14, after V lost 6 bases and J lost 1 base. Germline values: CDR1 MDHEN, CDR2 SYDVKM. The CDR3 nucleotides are TGTGCCAGCAGCCTCAGTGGACTAGCGGGGAGGGAAGGCACAGATACGCAGTATTTT. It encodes CASSLSGLAGREGTDTQYF.

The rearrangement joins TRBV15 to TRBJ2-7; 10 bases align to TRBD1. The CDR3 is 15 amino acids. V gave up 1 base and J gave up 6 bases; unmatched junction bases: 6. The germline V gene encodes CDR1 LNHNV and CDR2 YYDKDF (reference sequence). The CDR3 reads CATSRGWGTGAEQYF. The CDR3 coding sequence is TGTGCCACCAGCAGAGGTTGGGGGACAGGGGCCGAGCAGTACTTC.

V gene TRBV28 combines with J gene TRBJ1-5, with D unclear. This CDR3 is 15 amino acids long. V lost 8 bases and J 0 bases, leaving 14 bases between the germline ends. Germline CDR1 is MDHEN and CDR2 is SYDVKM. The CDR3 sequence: CASGAPGYSNQPQHF. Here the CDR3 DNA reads TGTGCCAGCGGAGCGCCGGGTTATAGCAATCAGCCCCAGCATTTT.

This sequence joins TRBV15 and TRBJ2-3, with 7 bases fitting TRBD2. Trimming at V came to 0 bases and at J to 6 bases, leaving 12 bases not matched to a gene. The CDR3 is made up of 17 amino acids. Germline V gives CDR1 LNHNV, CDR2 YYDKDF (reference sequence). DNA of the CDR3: TGTGCCACCAGCAGAGACCCAGCGGGAACCAAGGCGGATACGCAGTATTTT. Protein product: CATSRDPAGTKADTQYF.

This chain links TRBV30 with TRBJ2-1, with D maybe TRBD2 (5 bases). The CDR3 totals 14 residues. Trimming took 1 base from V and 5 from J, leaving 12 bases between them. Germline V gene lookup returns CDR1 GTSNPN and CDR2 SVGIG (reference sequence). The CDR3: CAWSGIARDNEQFF. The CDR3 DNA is TGTGCCTGGAGTGGGATAGCGAGGGACAATGAGCAGTTCTTC. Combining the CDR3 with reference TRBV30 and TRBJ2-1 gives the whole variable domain SQTIHQWPATLVQPVGSPLSLECTVEGTSNPNLYWYRQAAGRGLQLLFYSVGIGQISSEVPQNLSASRPQDRQFILSSKKLLLSDSGFYLCAWSGIARDNEQFFGPGTRLTVL.

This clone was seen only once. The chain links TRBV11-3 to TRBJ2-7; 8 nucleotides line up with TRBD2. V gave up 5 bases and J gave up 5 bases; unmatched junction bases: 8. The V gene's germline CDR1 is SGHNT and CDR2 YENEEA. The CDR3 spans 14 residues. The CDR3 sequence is CASSPAGREDEQYF. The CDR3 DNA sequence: TGTGCCAGCAGCCCGGCGGGGCGGGAGGACGAGCAGTACTTC.

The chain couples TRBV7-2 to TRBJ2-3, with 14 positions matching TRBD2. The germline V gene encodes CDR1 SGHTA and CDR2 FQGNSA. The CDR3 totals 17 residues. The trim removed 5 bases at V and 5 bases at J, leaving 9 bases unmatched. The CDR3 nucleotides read TGTGCCAGCAGCCTAACGCGACTAGCGGGAGGGATAGATACGCAGTATTTT. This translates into CASSLTRLAGGIDTQYF.

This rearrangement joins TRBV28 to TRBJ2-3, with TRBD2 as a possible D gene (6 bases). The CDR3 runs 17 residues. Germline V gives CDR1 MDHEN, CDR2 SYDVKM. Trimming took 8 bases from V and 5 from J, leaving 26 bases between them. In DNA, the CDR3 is TGTGCCAGCTACGGCGGGCTAGCGCCCCGTCTTAAAGATACGCAGTATTTT. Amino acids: CASYGGLAPRLKDTQYF.

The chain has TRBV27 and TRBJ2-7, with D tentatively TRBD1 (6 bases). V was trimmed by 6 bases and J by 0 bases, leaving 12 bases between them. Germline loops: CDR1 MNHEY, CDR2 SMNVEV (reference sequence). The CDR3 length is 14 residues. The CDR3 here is CASRAGTNSYEQYF. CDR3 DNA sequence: TGTGCCAGCAGGGCCGGGACAAACTCCTACGAGCAGTACTTC.

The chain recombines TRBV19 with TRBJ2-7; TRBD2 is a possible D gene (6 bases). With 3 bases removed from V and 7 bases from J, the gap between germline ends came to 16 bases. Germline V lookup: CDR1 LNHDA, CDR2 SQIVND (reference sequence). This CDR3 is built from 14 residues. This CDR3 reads CASSIGVGGLEQYF. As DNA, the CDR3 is TGTGCCAGTAGTATTGGTGTTGGAGGGCTTGAGCAGTACTTC.

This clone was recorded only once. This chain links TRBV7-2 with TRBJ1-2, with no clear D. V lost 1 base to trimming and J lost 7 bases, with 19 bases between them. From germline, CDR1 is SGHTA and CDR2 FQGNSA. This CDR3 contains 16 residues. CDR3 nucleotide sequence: TGTGCCAGCAGCTTAGGGCAGCTAAGACTACAGCCTGGCTACACCTTC. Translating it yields CASSLGQLRLQPGYTF.

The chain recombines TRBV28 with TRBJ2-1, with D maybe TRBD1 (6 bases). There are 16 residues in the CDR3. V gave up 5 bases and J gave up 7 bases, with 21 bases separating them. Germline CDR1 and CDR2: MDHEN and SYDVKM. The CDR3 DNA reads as TGTGCCAGCAGTCTCCCGGGACATGGTACTCGAAATGAGCAGTTCTTC. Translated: CASSLPGHGTRNEQFF.

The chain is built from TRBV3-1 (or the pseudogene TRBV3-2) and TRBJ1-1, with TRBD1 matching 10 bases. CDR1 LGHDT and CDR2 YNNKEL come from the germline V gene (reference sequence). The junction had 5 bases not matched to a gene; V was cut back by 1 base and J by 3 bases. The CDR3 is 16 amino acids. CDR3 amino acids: CASSQGTGGVHTEAFF. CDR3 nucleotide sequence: TGTGCCAGCAGCCAAGGGACAGGGGGAGTTCACACTGAAGCTTTCTTT.